This T cell receptor (beta chain) was identified in a study of blood T cell repertoires in COVID-19. Across the whole study: COVID-19 samples collected from the United States, Italy and Spain covered acute and convalescent phases. Sources were T cells, B-cell-depleted T cells, or PBMCs; the material itself was cDNA or gDNA.

CDR1 and CDR2 from the germline V gene are LNHDA and SQIVND (reference sequence). V lost 6 bases and J 4 bases, leaving 10 bases between the germline ends. CDR3 length: 13 amino acids. Which cohort a participant joined came from the clinical history participants gave. Clones were sequenced by immunoSEQ multiplex PCR, and TCRdb holds only the in-frame ones, with some missing. The data contain 270,000 or so clones, around 89% of them singletons. V gene TRBV19 combines with J gene TRBJ1-5; D is possibly TRBD1 (6 bases). The sequence was obtained from a woman aged 40 to 50 with acute COVID-19. Sequencing was performed on PBMCs or T cells enriched from blood (not recorded which). The DNA of the CDR3 is TGTGCCAGTAGCGGAACAGGGAATCAGCCCCAGCATTTT. This codes for CASSGTGNQPQHF. The complete variable domain, with remaining parts taken from reference TRBV19 and TRBJ1-5, reads DGGITQSPKYLFRKEGQNVTLSCEQNLNHDAMYWYRQDPGQGLRLIYYSQIVNDFQKGDIAEGYSVSREKKESFPLTVTSAQKNPTAFYLCASSGTGNQPQHFGDGTRLSIL.